This entry is about one T cell receptor beta chain. Its antigen remains unknown. Germline V CDR1 and CDR2: LGHNA, YSLEER. The CDR3 is made up of 15 amino acids. V lost 3 bases to trimming and J lost 4 bases; unmatched junction nucleotides: 8. With each sample, at least 5 micrograms of total RNA were extracted. The source of the sample is a study of blood T cells in healthy people across ages. Study-level findings and limits: Possibly, changes in expanded clonotypes were confounded because donor CMV status was unknown.

A second PCR of 7 to 11 cycles used a sample-barcoded 5' primer and a J-beta primer mix. TCRdb fed the 5' RACE reads into MiXCR, producing one record per CDR3 protein. The sample carries about 770,000 distinct CDR3 sequences, roughly 44% recorded once. This receptor was identified in a man between 60 and 70 years old in good health. The sample taken for sequencing was blood. The chain joins TRBV4-3 to TRBJ1-2, with 7 bases that match TRBD1. The CDR3 DNA reads TGCGCCAGCAGCCAGCCGGGACAGTTCTTCTATGGCTACACCTTC. This codes for CASSQPGQFFYGYTF.